The entry below describes one T cell receptor (beta chain). This specimen comes from a study of blood T cell repertoires in COVID-19. The CDR3 loop spans 15 amino acids. Losses at the gene ends were 4 bases for V and 12 bases for J; bases not matched to a gene: 16. Looked up from germline, CDR1 is GTSNPN and CDR2 is SVGIG (reference sequence). Here immunoSEQ multiplex PCR was the method, and the copy in TCRdb shows in-frame clones only, minus some. The data show 200,000 to 300,000 clones, around 80% seen once. The material sequenced was peripheral blood. This receptor was identified in a man aged 60 to 75 with acute or convalescent COVID-19. The V gene is TRBV30, the J gene TRBJ2-1, with 9 bases identical to TRBD2. CDR3 DNA: TGTGCCTGGAAAGTGGTATTGCGGGGGGGGTTCTTGCAGTTCTTC. Protein sequence: CAWKVVLRGGFLQFF.